The sequence of this T cell receptor beta chain was determined in a study of post-analysis software for immune sequencing data. Included in the TCR beta cDNA libraries were unique molecular identifiers. TCRdb re-analysed the PCR reads in MiXCR, keeping a single row per CDR3 protein. Of roughly 700,000 distinct CDR3 sequences detected, just under 30% appear once; the ten largest clones hold 0.56%. A note on this clonotype: Its target is unknown.

Looked up from germline, CDR1 is DFQATT and CDR2 is SNEGSKA (reference sequence). CDR3 length: 12 amino acids. Trimming cost V 0 bases and J 2 bases, with 4 bases left between them. Study-level results: With TRBV5-6, TRBV5-1 and TRBV20-1 included, about five TRBV segments were more frequent in patients than in controls.

The sample comprised blood. The J gene is TRBJ1-1, the V gene TRBV20-1, with unresolved D. This TCR was recovered from a girl aged 5-17 years with multiple sclerosis. The CDR3 DNA reads as TGCAGTGCTAGAGAACCAAACACTGAAGCTTTCTTT. Its translation: CSAREPNTEAFF.